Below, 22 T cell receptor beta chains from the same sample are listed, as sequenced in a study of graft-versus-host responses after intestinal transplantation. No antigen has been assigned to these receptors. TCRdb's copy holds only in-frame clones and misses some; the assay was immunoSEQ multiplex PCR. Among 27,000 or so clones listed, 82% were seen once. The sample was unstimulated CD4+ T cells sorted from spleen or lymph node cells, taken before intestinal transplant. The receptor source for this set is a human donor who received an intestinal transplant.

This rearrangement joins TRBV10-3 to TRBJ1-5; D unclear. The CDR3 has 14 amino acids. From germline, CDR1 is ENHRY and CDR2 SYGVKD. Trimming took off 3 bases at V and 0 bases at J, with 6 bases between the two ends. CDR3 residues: CAISDSHSNQPQHF. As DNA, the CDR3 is TGTGCCATCAGTGACAGCCATAGCAATCAGCCCCAGCATTTT.

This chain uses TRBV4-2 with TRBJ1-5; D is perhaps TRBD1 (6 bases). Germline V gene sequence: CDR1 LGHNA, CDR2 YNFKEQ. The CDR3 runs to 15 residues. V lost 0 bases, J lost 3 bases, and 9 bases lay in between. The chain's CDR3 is CASSQEGQPNQPQHF. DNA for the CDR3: TGTGCCAGCAGCCAAGAAGGACAGCCCAATCAGCCCCAGCATTTT.

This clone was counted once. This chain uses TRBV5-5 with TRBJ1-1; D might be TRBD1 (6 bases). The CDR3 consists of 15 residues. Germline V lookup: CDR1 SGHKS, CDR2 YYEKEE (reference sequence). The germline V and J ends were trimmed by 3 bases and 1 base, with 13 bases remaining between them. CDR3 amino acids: CASSYEGHPNTEAFF. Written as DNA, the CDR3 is TGTGCCAGCAGCTATGAGGGACATCCGAACACTGAAGCTTTCTTT. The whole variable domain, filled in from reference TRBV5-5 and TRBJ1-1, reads DAGVTQSPTHLIKTRGQQVTLRCSPISGHKSVSWYQQVLGQGPQFIFQYYEKEERGRGNFPDRFSARQFPNYSSELNVNALLLGDSALYLCASSYEGHPNTEAFFGQGTRLTVV.

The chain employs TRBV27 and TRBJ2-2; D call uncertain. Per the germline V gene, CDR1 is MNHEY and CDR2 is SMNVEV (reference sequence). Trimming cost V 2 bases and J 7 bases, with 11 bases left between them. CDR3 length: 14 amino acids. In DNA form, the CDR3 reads TGTGCCAGCAGTTTAAGCCCCGCCTACGGGGAGCTGTTTTTT. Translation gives CASSLSPAYGELFF.

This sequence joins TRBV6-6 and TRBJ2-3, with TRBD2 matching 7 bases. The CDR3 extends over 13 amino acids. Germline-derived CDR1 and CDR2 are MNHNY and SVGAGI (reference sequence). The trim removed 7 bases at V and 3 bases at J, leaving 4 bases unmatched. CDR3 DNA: TGTGCCAGCATGACACTAGCGACAGATACGCAGTATTTT. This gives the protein CASMTLATDTQYF.

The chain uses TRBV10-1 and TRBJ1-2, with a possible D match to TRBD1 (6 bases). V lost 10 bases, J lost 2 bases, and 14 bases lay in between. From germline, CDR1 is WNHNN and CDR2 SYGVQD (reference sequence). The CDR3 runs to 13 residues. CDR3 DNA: TGCGCCAACTCCGGGACACTAAACTATGGCTACACCTTC. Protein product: CANSGTLNYGYTF.

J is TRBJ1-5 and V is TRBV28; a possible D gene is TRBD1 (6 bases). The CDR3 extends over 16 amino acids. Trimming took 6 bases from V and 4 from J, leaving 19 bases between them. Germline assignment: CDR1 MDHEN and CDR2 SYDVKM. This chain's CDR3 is CASRDTGGVGNQPQHF. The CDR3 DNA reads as TGTGCCAGCAGGGACACCGGGGGCGTGGGAAATCAGCCCCAGCATTTT.

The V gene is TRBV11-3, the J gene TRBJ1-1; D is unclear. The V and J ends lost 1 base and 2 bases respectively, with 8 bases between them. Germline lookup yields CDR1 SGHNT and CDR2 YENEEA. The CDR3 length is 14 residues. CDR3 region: CASSLGWGNTEAFF. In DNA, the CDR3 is TGTGCCAGCAGCTTAGGGTGGGGAAACACTGAAGCTTTCTTT.

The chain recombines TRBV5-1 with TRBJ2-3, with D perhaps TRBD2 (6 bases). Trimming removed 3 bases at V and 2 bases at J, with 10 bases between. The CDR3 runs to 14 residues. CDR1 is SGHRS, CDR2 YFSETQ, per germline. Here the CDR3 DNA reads TGCGCCAGCAGCTCTAGCGCCTACACAGATACGCAGTATTTT. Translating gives CASSSSAYTDTQYF.

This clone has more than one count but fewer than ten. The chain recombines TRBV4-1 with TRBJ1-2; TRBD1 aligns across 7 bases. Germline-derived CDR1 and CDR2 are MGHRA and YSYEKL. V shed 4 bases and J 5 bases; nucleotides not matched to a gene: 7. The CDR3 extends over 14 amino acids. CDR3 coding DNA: TGCGCCAGCAGCCTTGACAGGGTTCAGTATGGCTACACCTTC. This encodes CASSLDRVQYGYTF.

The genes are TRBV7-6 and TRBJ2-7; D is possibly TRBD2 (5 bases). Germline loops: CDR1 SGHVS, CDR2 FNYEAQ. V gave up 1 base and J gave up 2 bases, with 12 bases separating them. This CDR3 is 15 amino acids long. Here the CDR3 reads CASSLGTRRAYEQYF. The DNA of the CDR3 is TGTGCCAGCAGCTTAGGGACTCGGCGGGCCTACGAGCAGTACTTC.

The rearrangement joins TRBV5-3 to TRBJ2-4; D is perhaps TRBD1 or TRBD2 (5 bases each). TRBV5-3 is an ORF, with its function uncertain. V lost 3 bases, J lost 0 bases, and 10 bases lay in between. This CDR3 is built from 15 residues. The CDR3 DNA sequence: TGTGCCAGAAGCTCGGGACCGGAAGCCAAAAACATTCAGTACTTC. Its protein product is CARSSGPEAKNIQYF.

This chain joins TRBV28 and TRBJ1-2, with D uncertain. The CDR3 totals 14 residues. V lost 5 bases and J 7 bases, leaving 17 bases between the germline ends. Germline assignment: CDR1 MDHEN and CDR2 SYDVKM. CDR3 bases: TGTGCCAGCAGTACCTCGGATTTTAGTTCTGGCTACACCTTC. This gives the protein CASSTSDFSSGYTF.

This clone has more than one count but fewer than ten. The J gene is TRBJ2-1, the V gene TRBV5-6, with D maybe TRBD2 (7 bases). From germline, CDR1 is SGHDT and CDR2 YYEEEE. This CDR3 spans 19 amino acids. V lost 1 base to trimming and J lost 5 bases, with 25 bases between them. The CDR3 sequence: CASSLLRGGDVPHHNEQFF. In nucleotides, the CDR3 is TGTGCCAGCAGCTTGCTACGAGGGGGGGATGTCCCTCACCACAATGAGCAGTTCTTC.

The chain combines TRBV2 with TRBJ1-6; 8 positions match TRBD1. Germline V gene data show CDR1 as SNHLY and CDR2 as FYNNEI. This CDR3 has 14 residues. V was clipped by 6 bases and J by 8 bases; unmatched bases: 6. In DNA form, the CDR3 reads TGTGCCAGCAGGAGGGACAGGAGGGATTCACCCCTCCACTTT. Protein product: CASRRDRRDSPLHF. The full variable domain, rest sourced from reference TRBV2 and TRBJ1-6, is EPEVTQTPSHQVTQMGQEVILRCVPISNHLYFYWYRQILGQKVEFLVSFYNNEISEKSEIFDDQFSVERPDGSNFTLKIRSTKLEDSAMYFCASRRDRRDSPLHFGNGTRLTVT.

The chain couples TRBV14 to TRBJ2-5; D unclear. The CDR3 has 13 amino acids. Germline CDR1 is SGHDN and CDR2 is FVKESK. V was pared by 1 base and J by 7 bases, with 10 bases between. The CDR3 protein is CASSQGRMGTQYF. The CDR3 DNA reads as TGTGCCAGCAGCCAAGGGCGGATGGGGACCCAGTACTTC.

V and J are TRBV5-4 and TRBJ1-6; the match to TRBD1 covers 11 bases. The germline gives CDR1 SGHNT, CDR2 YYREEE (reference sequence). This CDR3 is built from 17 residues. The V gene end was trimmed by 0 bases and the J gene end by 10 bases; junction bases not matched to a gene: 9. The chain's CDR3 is CASSLAGTGGNESPLHF. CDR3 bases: TGTGCCAGCAGCTTGGCCGGGACAGGGGGGAATGAATCACCCCTCCACTTT.

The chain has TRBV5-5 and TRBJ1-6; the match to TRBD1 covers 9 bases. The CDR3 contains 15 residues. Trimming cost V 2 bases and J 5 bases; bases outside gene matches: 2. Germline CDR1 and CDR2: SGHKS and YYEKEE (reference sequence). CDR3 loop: CASSFRDRDNSPLHF. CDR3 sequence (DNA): TGTGCCAGCAGCTTCCGGGACAGGGATAATTCACCCCTCCACTTT.

The CDR3 region is CASSQDRGYEAFF. In DNA, the CDR3 is TGCGCCAGCAGCCAAGATCGGGGGTATGAAGCTTTCTTT. The V call is TRBV4-1, the J call TRBJ1-1; weak D call: TRBD1 (5 bases). Deletions cut 0 bases from V and 7 bases from J, with 9 bases between. Germline V gene data show CDR1 as MGHRA and CDR2 as YSYEKL. The length of the CDR3 is 13 residues.

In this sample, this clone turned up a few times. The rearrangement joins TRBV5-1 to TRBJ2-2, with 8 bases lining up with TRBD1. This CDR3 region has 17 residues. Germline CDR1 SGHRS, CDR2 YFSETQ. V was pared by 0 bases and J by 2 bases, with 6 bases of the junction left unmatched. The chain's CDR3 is CASSLGPGTGNTGELFF. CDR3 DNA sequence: TGCGCCAGCAGCTTGGGGCCCGGGACAGGTAACACCGGGGAGCTGTTTTTT.

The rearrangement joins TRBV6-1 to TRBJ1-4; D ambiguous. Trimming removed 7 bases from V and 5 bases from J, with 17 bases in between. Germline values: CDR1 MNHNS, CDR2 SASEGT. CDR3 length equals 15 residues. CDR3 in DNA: TGTGCCAGCACTCAAAATGGGGTCTTAAATGAAAAACTGTTTTTT. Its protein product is CASTQNGVLNEKLFF.

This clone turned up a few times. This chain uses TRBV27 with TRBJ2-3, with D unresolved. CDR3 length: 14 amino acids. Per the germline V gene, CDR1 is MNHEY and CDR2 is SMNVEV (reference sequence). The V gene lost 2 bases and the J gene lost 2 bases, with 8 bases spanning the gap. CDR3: CASSLTPATDTQYF. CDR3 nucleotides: TGTGCCAGCAGTTTAACCCCAGCCACAGATACGCAGTATTTT.